This T cell receptor beta chain was profiled in a study of T cell responses to AZD1222 COVID-19 vaccine. Regarding the study as a whole: A rise in Spike-specific TCR breadth and depth followed two AZD1222 doses. Within unmutated variant regions lay the reported targets of nearly half of spike-specific TCRs. At study baseline, merely six AZD1222 recipients were seropositive. There were mostly white British donors and more females than males, and clonal diversity was possibly underestimated.

Some clones are missing from TCRdb's copy, which holds only in-frame ones; the method was immunoSEQ multiplex PCR. The sample lists about 110,000 clones, approximately 84% occurring once. This CDR3 has 13 residues. Between the trimmed V and J ends, which lost 5 bases and 1 base, there was a span of 11 bases. Per the germline V gene, CDR1 is DFQATT and CDR2 is SNEGSKA (reference sequence). As concerns this clone: Its specificity is not known.

The rearrangement links TRBV20-1 to TRBJ1-1; the D gene is possibly TRBD1 (5 bases). Sequences were derived from peripheral blood, sampled on day 0 of AZD1222 vaccination. The source is an adult in good health. The CDR3 loop is CSARDRQNTEAFF. CDR3 DNA: TGCAGTGCTCGTGACAGACAGAACACTGAAGCTTTCTTT.